This T cell receptor (beta chain) was sequenced for a study of CXCR3-negative and CXCR3-positive naive CD8 T cells. Study-level results: Researchers reported similar TRBV-TRBJ usage in naive CXCR3-negative and CXCR3-positive cells, though memory differed. CXCR3-positive naive cells had TRB CDR3s that were more hydrophobic than CXCR3-negative naive cells had. Memory CD8+ cells showed much lower diversity, while both naive subsets displayed comparably high diversity.

Naive CD8+ T lymphocytes were specified as CD45RO-CCR7+CD27+CD95-. A note on this clonotype: Its antigen remains unidentified.

5' RACE with UMI labels generated the TRB cDNA libraries. TCRdb re-called the 5' RACE reads and gives one entry per CDR3 protein, without DNA. The sample's table shows some 140,000 distinct CDR3 sequences. This clonotype was obtained from a human donor in good health. Some clones in this sample may be carry-over from other donors' samples. Sequencing was done on a sample of naive CXCR3+ CD8+ T cells from blood. The subset denotes: CD45RO-CCR7+CD27+CD95- naive CD8+ T cells expressing CXCR3 (TNR3+).

The CDR3 reads CASSLEGLAGAGGHEQYF. This chain uses TRBV5-5 with TRBJ2-7; the TRBD2 assignment by TCRdb is unverifiable without DNA. The CDR3 has 18 amino acids. CDR1 is SGHKS, CDR2 YYEKEE, per germline (reference sequence).